This T cell receptor beta chain derives from a study of blood T cell repertoires in COVID-19. Germline CDR1 and CDR2: LNHDA and SQIVND (reference sequence). This CDR3 region has 15 residues. V lost 8 bases, J lost 4 bases, and 20 bases lay in between. TCRdb's table, derived via immunoSEQ multiplex PCR, lists solely in-frame clones and lacks some. The profile shows 150,000 to 200,000 clones, around nine tenths of them singletons. V is TRBV19 and J is TRBJ2-5; tentatively, D is TRBD1 (6 bases). This clonotype originated in a man in his sixties or seventies with acute or convalescent COVID-19. The sample taken for sequencing was peripheral blood. CDR3 region: CASHGGRGEGETQYF. The DNA for the CDR3 is TGTGCCAGTCATGGCGGCAGGGGAGAGGGAGAGACCCAGTACTTC.